Included here is one T cell receptor (beta chain) sequence, with context. No cognate antigen has been identified for it. Within one base of it there is no much larger clone, and no base qualities were kept. The data are from a study of control samples from healthy donors and cancer patients (dated by TCRdb to the early 2020s). Library prep was done by the immunoSEQ multiplex PCR assay. TCRdb carries this immuneACCESS record with in-frame sequences only. Its versions omit some clonotypes, under half of them owing to an unresolved V gene in the studies checked, with the rest unexplained. This sample comprises approximately 89,000 clones, approximately 89% of them detected only once. The ten largest clonotypes hold around 20% of the sample. V is cut back by 1 base and J by 7 bases, with 7 bases in the junction unmatched. The germline V gene yields SQVTM for CDR1 and ANQGSEA for CDR2. The CDR3 measures 14 amino acids from cysteine to phenylalanine. Of the read, only the CDR3 DNA is kept; its 42 bases are in frame from base 1.

This receptor was taken from a man aged 25 to 40 in good health. The chain is encoded by TRBV29-1 joined to TRBJ2-7, with 10 bases matching TRBD1. Sample: blood. The DNA reads TGCAGCGTTGAAGTCCCCGGACAGGGGGGAGAGCAGTACTTC. Its protein product is CSVEVPGQGGEQYF.